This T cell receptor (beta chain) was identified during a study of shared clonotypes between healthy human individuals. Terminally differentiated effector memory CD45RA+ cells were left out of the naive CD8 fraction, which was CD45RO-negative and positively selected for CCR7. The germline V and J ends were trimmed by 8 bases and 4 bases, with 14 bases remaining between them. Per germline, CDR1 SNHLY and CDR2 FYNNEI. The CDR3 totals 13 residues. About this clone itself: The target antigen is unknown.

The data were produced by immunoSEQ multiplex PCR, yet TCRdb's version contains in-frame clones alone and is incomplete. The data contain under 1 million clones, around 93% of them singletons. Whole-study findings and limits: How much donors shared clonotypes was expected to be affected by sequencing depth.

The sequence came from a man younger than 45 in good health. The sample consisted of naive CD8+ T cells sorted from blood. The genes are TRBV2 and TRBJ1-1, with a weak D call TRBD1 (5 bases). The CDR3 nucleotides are TGTGCCAGCGGGGGACCTTTAGCCACTGAAGCTTTCTTT. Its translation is CASGGPLATEAFF.